The T cell receptor beta chain under discussion was sequenced for a study of T cell repertoires in cytomegalovirus infection. The wider study: An indication of both CMV infection and matching HLA type came from public TCR beta signatures.

The CDR3 is 17 amino acids. Trimming shortened V by 0 bases and J by 4 bases, and 18 bases separated the two germline ends. In germline, CDR1 is MGHRA, CDR2 YSYEKL. Overall study findings and caveats: Summed frequency of shared TCR beta families picked out CMV carriers who also had the relevant HLA.

In TCRdb, the reads were re-called with MiXCR into one record per CDR3 protein. The sample lists approximately 310,000 distinct CDR3 sequences, 20% to 25% occurring once. This clonotype came up a few times. Its specificity is not known. The clonotype comes from a human donor in good health (CMV status not recorded). Some clones in this sample may be carry-over from other donors' samples. The chain recombines TRBV4-1 with TRBJ1-2; D is uncertain. The source material was cultured PBMCs, sampled from culture after CMV antigen stimulation. The CDR3, as DNA: TGCGCCAGCAGCCAAGATCCCACCCTCGACCGATTCTATGGCTACACCTTC. It yields the protein CASSQDPTLDRFYGYTF.